This TCR beta chain was observed in a study of cytomegalovirus exposure and HLA in healthy donors. CDR3 length equals 16 residues. In germline, CDR1 is SNHLY, CDR2 FYNNEI. Deletions cut 5 bases from V and 1 base from J, with 17 bases between. Primers included in the PCR were 60 Vbeta and 13 Jbeta primers. Sequenced by immunoSEQ multiplex PCR; TCRdb stores in-frame clones only, minus some. Among about 110,000 clones listed, approximately 84% were seen once. Source material: PBMCs. J is TRBJ1-1 and V is TRBV2, with D possibly matching TRBD1 (6 bases). The clonotype was recovered from a man aged 35 to 55 in good health and CMV-seronegative. In DNA, the CDR3 is TGTGCCAGCAGTTACAGGGCCCTCCGATCGAACACTGAAGCTTTCTTT. It translates to CASSYRALRSNTEAFF.